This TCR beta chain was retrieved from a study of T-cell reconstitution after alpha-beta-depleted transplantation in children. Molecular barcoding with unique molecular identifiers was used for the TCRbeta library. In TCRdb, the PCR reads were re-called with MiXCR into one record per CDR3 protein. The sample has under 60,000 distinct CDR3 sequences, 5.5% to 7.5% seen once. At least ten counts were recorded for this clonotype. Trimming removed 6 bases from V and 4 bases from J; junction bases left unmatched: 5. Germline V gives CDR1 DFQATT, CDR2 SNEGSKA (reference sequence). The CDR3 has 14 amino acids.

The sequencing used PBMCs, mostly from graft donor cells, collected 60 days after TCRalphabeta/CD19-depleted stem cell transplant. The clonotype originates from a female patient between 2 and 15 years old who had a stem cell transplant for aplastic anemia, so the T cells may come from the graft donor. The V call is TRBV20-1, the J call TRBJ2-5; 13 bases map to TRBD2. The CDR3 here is CSATGTSGTETQYF. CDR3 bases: TGCAGTGCCACCGGGACTAGCGGGACAGAGACCCAGTACTTC.